This T cell receptor (beta chain) came from a study of cytomegalovirus exposure and HLA in healthy donors. 60 Vbeta and 13 Jbeta primers were used in PCR. Here immunoSEQ multiplex PCR was the method, and the copy in TCRdb shows in-frame clones only, minus some. The data show about 140,000 clones, around 70% seen once. Trimming removed 2 bases at V and 4 bases at J, with 9 bases between. Germline V CDR1 and CDR2: GTSNPN, SVGIG (reference sequence). The CDR3 contains 13 residues. This clone has just one count. The specimen was PBMCs. This clonotype originated in a woman in her thirties in good health and CMV-seronegative. This chain uses TRBV30 with TRBJ1-3; TRBD1 is a possible D gene (6 bases). The CDR3 reads CAWSLGTGNTIYF. The CDR3 nucleotides are TGTGCCTGGAGTTTAGGGACAGGAAACACCATATATTTT.